Listed below are T cell receptor beta chains from one sample, sequenced in a study of blood T cell repertoires in COVID-19. Only in-frame clones appear in the TCRdb table, and some are missing; sequencing was by immunoSEQ multiplex PCR. The data hold some 200,000 clones, with around 92% observed a single time. The sequencing sample was made of peripheral blood. All receptors come from a man aged 25 to 45 with acute or convalescent COVID-19. Each CDR3 is given with its conserved first and last residue. D genes are given only for firm matches.

D gene,V gene,J gene,CDR3 DNA,CDR3 protein
NA,TRBV5-4,TRBJ2-6,TGTGCCAGCAGCTTCGAGGGTCCTGGGGCCAACGTCCTGACTTTC,CASSFEGPGANVLTF
NA,TRBV5-1,TRBJ2-3,TGCGCCAGCAGGACAGGACTCAGCACAGATACGCAGTATTTT,CASRTGLSTDTQYF
NA,TRBV5-1,TRBJ1-1,TGCGCCAGCAGCTCGAGCATGAACACTGAAGCTTTCTTT,CASSSSMNTEAFF
TRBD2,TRBV28,TRBJ2-1,TGTGCCAGCAGTCCTAGCGGGAGGTTCGATGAGCAGTTCTTC,CASSPSGRFDEQFF
TRBD1,TRBV19,TRBJ2-3,TGTGCCAGTAGATGGGACAGAACCACAGATACGCAGTATTTT,CASRWDRTTDTQYF
NA,TRBV28,TRBJ2-4,TGTGCCAGCAGTGGGGACAAGTTGTCTCGGCAGTACTTC,CASSGDKLSRQYF
NA,TRBV24-1,TRBJ2-1,TGTGCCACCAGTGATTTTGCTGGTGACACCAGATACAATGAGCAGTTCTTC,CATSDFAGDTRYNEQFF
NA,TRBV21-1,TRBJ1-1,TGTGCCAGCAGCAAATATGCAAGGGGGCTCACAAACACTGAAGCTTTCTTT,CASSKYARGLTNTEAFF
TRBD1,TRBV19,TRBJ2-5,TGTGCCAGTAGTAGGGACAGGGTTCAAGAGACCCAGTACTTC,CASSRDRVQETQYF
TRBD1,TRBV7-9,TRBJ2-7,TGTGCCAGCAGCCAGGGACAGGGCGTACCGAGCTCCTACGAGCAGTACTTC,CASSQGQGVPSSYEQYF
NA,TRBV4-2,TRBJ2-3,TGTGCCAGCAGATCCGAGGCAGCGGTGGGCACAGATACGCAGTATTTT,CASRSEAAVGTDTQYF
NA,TRBV27,TRBJ2-7,TGTGCCAGTTCCCCGAGACTGACCTCCAGAGAGGGCGAGCAGTACTTC,CASSPRLTSREGEQYF
NA,TRBV25-1,TRBJ2-7,TGTGCCAGCACCCCCCGGGGGCAGTACTTC,CASTPRGQYF
TRBD2,TRBV20-1,TRBJ2-1,TGCGGGACTAGCGCTTACAATGAGCAGTTCTTC,CGTSAYNEQFF
TRBD1,TRBV24-1,TRBJ1-5,TGTGCCACCAGTGACCGAACAGGGGTCAGTCAGCCCCAGCATTTT,CATSDRTGVSQPQHF
TRBD2,TRBV18,TRBJ2-3,TGTGCCAGCTCAATGACTAGCGGGAGCGGAGATACGCAGTATTTT,CASSMTSGSGDTQYF
NA,TRBV5-8,TRBJ1-1,TGTGCCAGCAGCTTCCGAGGGGGCACTGAAGCTTTCTTT,CASSFRGGTEAFF
NA,TRBV6-5,TRBJ1-1,TGTGCCAGCATCATGGGGGGAGTATGGACTGAAGCTTTCTTT,CASIMGGVWTEAFF
TRBD2,TRBV5-1,TRBJ2-3,TGCGCCAGCAGCTCCAGGACTAGCGGGGTTAGGTCGAGTGGAGATACGCAGTATTTT,CASSSRTSGVRSSGDTQYF
TRBD2,TRBV5-4,TRBJ2-3,TGTGCCAGCAGCTTGGCGCTAGCGGGAGGCCCAGATACGCAGTATTTT,CASSLALAGGPDTQYF
NA,TRBV2,TRBJ1-2,TGTGCCAGCAGTGACAGGGTCCTAGGTGGCTACACCTTC,CASSDRVLGGYTF